This TCR beta chain stems from a study of Ad26.COV2.S vaccination and SARS-CoV-2 variants. The V and J ends lost 8 bases and 6 bases, in that order; junction bases with no gene match: 8. Germline V gene data show CDR1 as MNHEY and CDR2 as SMNVEV (reference sequence). The CDR3 covers 14 residues. Profiled with immunoSEQ multiplex PCR; TCRdb holds only in-frame clones, not every one. The sample contains about 370,000 clones, 89% of which appear only once. The treatment here: around 19 received Ad26.COV2.S at low or high dose, single or two shots; several received placebo; per-sample allocation not given. Sampling took place 63 days after the first vaccine or placebo injection.

The origin of this receptor is a person between 18 and 60 years old who received the Ad26.COV2.S COVID-19 vaccine or a placebo. The starting material was peripheral blood, obtained in a trial of Ad26.COV2.S vaccine versus placebo. This sequence joins TRBV27 and TRBJ2-3, with 10 bases lining up with TRBD2. In DNA, the CDR3 is TGTGCCAGCGGCCTAGCGGGAGTTGCTGATACGCAGTATTTT. Translation gives CASGLAGVADTQYF.